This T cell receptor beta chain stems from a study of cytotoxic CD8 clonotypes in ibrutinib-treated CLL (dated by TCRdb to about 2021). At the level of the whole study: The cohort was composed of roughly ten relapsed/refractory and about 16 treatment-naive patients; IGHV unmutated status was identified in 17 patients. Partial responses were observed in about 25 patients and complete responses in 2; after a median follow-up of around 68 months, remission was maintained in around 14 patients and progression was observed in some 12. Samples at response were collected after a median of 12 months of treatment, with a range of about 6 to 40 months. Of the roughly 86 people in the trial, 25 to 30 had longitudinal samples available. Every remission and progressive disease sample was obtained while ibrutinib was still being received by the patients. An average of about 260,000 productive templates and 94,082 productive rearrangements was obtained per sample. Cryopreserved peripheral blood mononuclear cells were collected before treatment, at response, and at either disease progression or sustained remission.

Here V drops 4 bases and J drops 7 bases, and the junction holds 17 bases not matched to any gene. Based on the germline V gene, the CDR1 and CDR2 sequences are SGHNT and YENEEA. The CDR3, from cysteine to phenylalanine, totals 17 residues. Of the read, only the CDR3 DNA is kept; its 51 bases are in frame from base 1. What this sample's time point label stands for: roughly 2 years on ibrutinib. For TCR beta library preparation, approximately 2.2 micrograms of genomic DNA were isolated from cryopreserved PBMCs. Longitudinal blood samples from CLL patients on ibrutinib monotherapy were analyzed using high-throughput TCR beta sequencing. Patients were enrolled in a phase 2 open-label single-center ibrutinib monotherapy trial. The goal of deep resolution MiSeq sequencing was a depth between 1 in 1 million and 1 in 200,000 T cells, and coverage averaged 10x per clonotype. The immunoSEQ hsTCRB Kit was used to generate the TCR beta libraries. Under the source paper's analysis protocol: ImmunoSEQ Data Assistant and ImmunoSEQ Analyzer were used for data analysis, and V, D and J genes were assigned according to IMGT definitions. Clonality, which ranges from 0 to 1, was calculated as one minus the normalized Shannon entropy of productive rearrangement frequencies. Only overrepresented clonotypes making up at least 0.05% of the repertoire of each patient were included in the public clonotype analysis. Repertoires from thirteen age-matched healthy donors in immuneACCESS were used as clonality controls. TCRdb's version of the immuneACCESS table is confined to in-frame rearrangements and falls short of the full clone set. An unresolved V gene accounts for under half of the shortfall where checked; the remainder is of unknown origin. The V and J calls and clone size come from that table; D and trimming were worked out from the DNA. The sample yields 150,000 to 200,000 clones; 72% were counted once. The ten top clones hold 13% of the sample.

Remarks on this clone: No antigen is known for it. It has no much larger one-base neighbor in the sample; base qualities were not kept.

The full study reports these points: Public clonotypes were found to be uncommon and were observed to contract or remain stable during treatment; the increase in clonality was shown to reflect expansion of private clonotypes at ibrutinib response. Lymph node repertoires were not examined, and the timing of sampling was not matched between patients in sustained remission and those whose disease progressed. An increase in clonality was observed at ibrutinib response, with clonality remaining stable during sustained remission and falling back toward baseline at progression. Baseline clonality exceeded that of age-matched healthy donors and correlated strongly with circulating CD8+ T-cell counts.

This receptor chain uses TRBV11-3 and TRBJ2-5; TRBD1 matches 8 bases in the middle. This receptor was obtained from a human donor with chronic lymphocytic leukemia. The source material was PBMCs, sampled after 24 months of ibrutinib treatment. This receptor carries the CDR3 CASSSGKGSRGHRTQYF. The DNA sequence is TGTGCCAGCAGCTCGGGAAAGGGGAGCAGGGGGCATCGGACCCAGTACTTC.